The rows below give T cell receptor beta chains drawn from one sample of a study of blood T cell repertoires in COVID-19. Assay: immunoSEQ multiplex PCR; the TCRdb copy retains only in-frame clones and omits some. The data hold a few hundred thousand clones, with approximately 78% observed a single time. The sample comprised peripheral blood. All receptors come from a woman between 18 and 30 years old with acute or convalescent COVID-19. Both conserved end residues are part of each CDR3. The D gene is left open where the match is weak. Size values are once, few and many counts, or a class for expanded clones, and some rows have none.

V: TRBV6-2/TRBV6-3
D: TRBD1
J: TRBJ2-5
size: -
DNA: TGTGCCAGCAGTTACTCCGAGACAGGGTTGGAGACCCAGTACTTC
CDR3: CASSYSETGLETQYF

V: TRBV20-1
D: -
J: TRBJ2-2
size: once
DNA: TGCAGTGCTAGCCCCGCCGGGGAGCTGTTTTTT
CDR3: CSASPAGELFF

V: TRBV19
D: TRBD1
J: TRBJ2-3
size: -
DNA: TGTGCCAGTAGTACCCCCACAGGGGGCGCAGATACGCAGTATTTT
CDR3: CASSTPTGGADTQYF

V: TRBV4-1
D: TRBD2
J: TRBJ2-5
size: -
DNA: TGCGCCAGCAGCCAAGAGGGGAGAGCGGGAGGCCAAGAGACCCAGTACTTC
CDR3: CASSQEGRAGGQETQYF

V: TRBV7-2
D: -
J: TRBJ2-7
size: -
DNA: TGTGCCAGCAGCTACCGGGACACTCACTACGAGCAGTACTTC
CDR3: CASSYRDTHYEQYF

V: TRBV29-1
D: TRBD1
J: TRBJ2-1
size: -
DNA: TGCAGCGTACACGAACTGGACAGGGACAATGAGCAGTTCTTC
CDR3: CSVHELDRDNEQFF

V: TRBV18
D: TRBD1
J: TRBJ1-1
size: -
DNA: TGTGCCAGCGTGGACAGGGGGCTGGGGTTGGTGAACACTGAAGCTTTCTTT
CDR3: CASVDRGLGLVNTEAFF

V: TRBV28
D: -
J: TRBJ1-5
size: -
DNA: TGTGCCAGCAGTCCCACTCAGGGGAACCATCAGCCCCAGCATTTT
CDR3: CASSPTQGNHQPQHF

V: TRBV19
D: TRBD1
J: TRBJ2-7
size: -
DNA: TGTGCCAGTAGTACGTGGGACAGGGTGCGCGAGCAGTACTTC
CDR3: CASSTWDRVREQYF

V: TRBV10-3
D: TRBD2
J: TRBJ2-1
size: -
DNA: TGTGCCATCAGTGAGTCGAGGCTAGCGGGAGTCAATGAGCAGTTCTTC
CDR3: CAISESRLAGVNEQFF

V: TRBV7-2
D: -
J: TRBJ1-5
size: -
DNA: TGTGCCAGCAGCGTCCTCGGAGGTAGCAATCAGCCCCAGCATTTT
CDR3: CASSVLGGSNQPQHF

V: TRBV7-2
D: TRBD1
J: TRBJ1-2
size: -
DNA: TGTGCCAGCAGCTTAGATTTTCCAGGGACAGGCGGCTACACCTTC
CDR3: CASSLDFPGTGGYTF

V: TRBV19
D: TRBD1
J: TRBJ2-7
size: -
DNA: TGTGCCAGTAGTAGCCTTGATCCGGGACAGGGGATTTCAAGCGAGCAGTACTTC
CDR3: CASSSLDPGQGISSEQYF

V: TRBV5-6
D: TRBD1
J: TRBJ1-4
size: -
DNA: TGTGCCAGCAGCTCTCAGGGGGTTTGGGGTGAAAAACTGTTTTTT
CDR3: CASSSQGVWGEKLFF

V: TRBV7-9
D: TRBD2
J: TRBJ2-2
size: once
DNA: TGTGCCAGCAGCTTAGGTGGCGGGAGCGGCACCGGGGAGCTGTTTTTT
CDR3: CASSLGGGSGTGELFF

V: TRBV3-1/TRBV3-2
D: -
J: TRBJ2-2
size: -
DNA: TGTGCCAGCAGCCAAGATGGAGACTCCTCCTTAAACACCGGGGAGCTGTTTTTT
CDR3: CASSQDGDSSLNTGELFF

V: TRBV19
D: TRBD1
J: TRBJ1-1
size: -
DNA: TGTGCCAGTAGTACCGGTCCCGGGACAGGTTTGAACACTGAAGCTTTCTTT
CDR3: CASSTGPGTGLNTEAFF

V: TRBV3-1/TRBV3-2
D: TRBD2
J: TRBJ2-5
size: few
DNA: TGTGCCAGCACCGGGGGGGAGACCCAGTACTTC
CDR3: CASTGGETQYF

V: TRBV19
D: TRBD1
J: TRBJ2-6
size: -
DNA: TGTGCCAGTAGTAGGGTTCCAGGGGGCCTAGGTTCTGGGGCCAACGTCCTGACTTTC
CDR3: CASSRVPGGLGSGANVLTF

V: TRBV28
D: -
J: TRBJ1-4
size: -
DNA: TGTGCCAGCAGTTTGGGGGGGGATGAAAAACTGTTTTTT
CDR3: CASSLGGDEKLFF

V: TRBV19
D: -
J: TRBJ1-5
size: -
DNA: TGTGCCAGTAGTGCTTTCGACAGGATTGGCAATCAGCCCCAGCATTTT
CDR3: CASSAFDRIGNQPQHF

V: TRBV4-3
D: TRBD1
J: TRBJ1-3
size: few
DNA: TGCGCCAGCAGCCAAGACCCGACAGGGACTGTCTCTGGAAACACCATATATTTT
CDR3: CASSQDPTGTVSGNTIYF

V: TRBV5-8
D: -
J: TRBJ1-5
size: -
DNA: TGTGCCAGCAGCGACCGATTGGGTCGGGATCAGCCCCAGCATTTT
CDR3: CASSDRLGRDQPQHF

V: TRBV28
D: -
J: TRBJ1-2
size: -
DNA: TGTGCCAGCAGTCCGGACAGTCCGTATTCCTATGGCTACACCTTC
CDR3: CASSPDSPYSYGYTF

V: TRBV7-2
D: TRBD2
J: TRBJ2-1
size: -
DNA: TGTGCCAGCAGCTTAGGCTCGGCGGGAGGGGGGTTATACAATGAGCAGTTCTTC
CDR3: CASSLGSAGGGLYNEQFF

V: TRBV9
D: -
J: TRBJ2-1
size: -
DNA: TGTGCCAGCAGCCGCCAGAACAATGAGCAGTTCTTC
CDR3: CASSRQNNEQFF